Below, 29 T cell receptor beta chains from the same sample are listed, as sequenced in a study of cytomegalovirus exposure and HLA in healthy donors. In the PCR, 60 Vbeta and 13 Jbeta primers were used. Clones were read by immunoSEQ multiplex PCR, and TCRdb kept only the in-frame ones, dropping some. The table has approximately 42,000 clones, 81% seen once. Sequenced: PBMCs. The receptors originated from a man in his forties or fifties in good health and CMV-seronegative.

This clone was found once. The chain couples TRBV4-1 to TRBJ2-5; D not certain. CDR1 is MGHRA, CDR2 YSYEKL, per germline. CDR3 size: 13 residues. Between the trimmed V and J ends, which lost 1 base and 1 base, there was a span of 4 bases. The CDR3 protein is CASSQAVQETQYF. The CDR3 bases are TGCGCCAGCAGCCAAGCAGTCCAAGAGACCCAGTACTTC.

About this clone: Relative to the germline gene, one junction end is altered; a read error may explain this. This chain links TRBV7-9 with TRBJ2-7; D not certain. This CDR3 contains 14 residues. The germline V gene encodes CDR1 SEHNR and CDR2 FQNEAQ (reference sequence). For the CDR3, the DNA is TGTTCCAGCAGCTTAGTGGCTCAGGCATACGAGCAGTACTTC. Protein sequence: CSSSLVAQAYEQYF.

The genes are TRBV7-9 and TRBJ2-2; TRBD2 matches 7 bases. After removal of 2 bases from V and 1 base from J, the junction contained 4 bases not matched to a gene. The CDR3 covers 16 residues. Germline values: CDR1 SEHNR, CDR2 FQNEAQ (reference sequence). CDR3 amino acids: CASSLSERGNTGELFF. Written as DNA, the CDR3 is TGTGCCAGCAGCTTATCTGAGCGGGGGAACACCGGGGAGCTGTTTTTT. Supplemented by reference TRBV7-9 and TRBJ2-2, the full variable domain reads DTGVSQNPRHKITKRGQNVTFRCDPISEHNRLYWYRQTLGQGPEFLTYFQNEAQLEKSRLLSDRFSAERPKGSFSTLEIQRTEQGDSAMYLCASSLSERGNTGELFFGEGSRLTVL.

The table lists this clone with a few counts. This chain connects TRBV19 to TRBJ1-2, with 8 bases aligning to TRBD1. V was clipped by 5 bases and J by 4 bases; unmatched bases: 6. The CDR3 totals 14 residues. CDR1 LNHDA and CDR2 SQIVND come from the germline V gene (reference sequence). Here the CDR3 reads CASSATGAGYGYTF. The CDR3 DNA reads as TGTGCCAGTAGTGCGACAGGGGCAGGCTATGGCTACACCTTC. Full variable domain (missing parts from reference TRBV19 and TRBJ1-2): DGGITQSPKYLFRKEGQNVTLSCEQNLNHDAMYWYRQDPGQGLRLIYYSQIVNDFQKGDIAEGYSVSREKKESFPLTVTSAQKNPTAFYLCASSATGAGYGYTFGSGTRLTVV.

This clone has just a few counts. V gene TRBV7-9 combines with J gene TRBJ1-2; D remains unclear. Trimming took 2 bases from V and 7 from J, leaving 11 bases between them. CDR3 length: 13 amino acids. Germline loops: CDR1 SEHNR, CDR2 FQNEAQ (reference sequence). The CDR3 region has the DNA TGTGCCAGCAGCTTATCCGGGAGCGGTGGCTACACCTTC. Translating gives CASSLSGSGGYTF.

This sequence joins TRBV4-2 and TRBJ2-5; TRBD2 agrees at 9 bases. CDR3 length: 17 residues. V was pared by 0 bases and J by 0 bases, with 5 bases of the junction left unmatched. Per germline, CDR1 LGHNA and CDR2 YNFKEQ. This chain's CDR3 is CASSQDMRLADQETQYF. The CDR3 DNA reads as TGTGCCAGCAGCCAAGATATGAGACTAGCGGACCAAGAGACCCAGTACTTC.

The count of this clone is one. This chain connects TRBV5-6 to TRBJ2-7; D not resolved. Germline V gene sequence: CDR1 SGHDT, CDR2 YYEEEE. Trimming stripped 4 bases from V and 7 bases from J, with 9 bases between. The CDR3 length is 11 residues. CDR3 coding DNA: TGTGCCAGCAGCGGGCCTCGGGAGCAGTACTTC. As protein: CASSGPREQYF.

The chain combines TRBV10-3 with TRBJ1-2, with D possibly matching TRBD1 (5 bases). Trimming removed 0 bases from V and 14 bases from J, with 13 bases in between. Germline CDR1 ENHRY, CDR2 SYGVKD. The CDR3 is 12 amino acids. CDR3 in DNA: TGTGCCATCAGTGAGTCTGGGGCCAGCTTAACCTTC. Its protein product is CAISESGASLTF.

This clone was detected once. The chain links TRBV29-1 to TRBJ1-2; 7 nucleotides line up with TRBD1. Per the germline V gene, CDR1 is SQVTM and CDR2 is ANQGSEA. After removal of 6 bases from V and 4 bases from J, the junction contained 8 bases not matched to a gene. This CDR3 has 13 amino acids. CDR3 in amino acids: CSVATGVGYGYTF. The CDR3 nucleotides are TGCAGCGTCGCTACAGGGGTCGGCTATGGCTACACCTTC. Full variable domain (outside the CDR3, taken from reference TRBV29-1 and TRBJ1-2): SAVISQKPSRDICQRGTSLTIQCQVDSQVTMMFWYRQQPGQSLTLIATANQGSEATYESGFVIDKFPISRPNLTFSTLTVSNMSPEDSSIYLCSVATGVGYGYTFGSGTRLTVV.

The V and J genes are TRBV7-3 and TRBJ2-7; 9 bases are shared with TRBD1. The trim removed 5 bases at V and 3 bases at J, leaving 8 bases unmatched. There are 15 residues in the CDR3. Germline CDR1 SGHTA, CDR2 FQGTGA. CDR3 region: CASSREGGQGYEQYF. As DNA, the CDR3 is TGTGCCAGCAGCCGCGAGGGGGGACAGGGCTACGAGCAGTACTTC.

This chain joins TRBV4-1 and TRBJ1-1, with 7 bases matching TRBD1. The germline V gene encodes CDR1 MGHRA and CDR2 YSYEKL. J lost 8 bases, V lost 5 bases, and 17 bases had no gene match. This CDR3 is built from 16 residues. The CDR3 coding sequence is TGCGCCAGCAGCTCCCCGGTGGGCAGGGGGACGGAAGAAGCTTTCTTT. Amino acids: CASSSPVGRGTEEAFF.

This chain links TRBV4-1 with TRBJ1-3; perhaps TRBD1 as D (5 bases). CDR1 and CDR2 from the germline V gene are MGHRA and YSYEKL. Trimming removed 0 bases at V and 6 bases at J, with 12 bases between. The CDR3 consists of 15 residues. The chain's CDR3 is CASSQEAGGKNTIYF. The CDR3 DNA reads as TGCGCCAGCAGCCAAGAGGCGGGGGGTAAAAACACCATATATTTT.

The chain links TRBV5-5 to TRBJ1-2; 10 bases are a match to TRBD1. The J segment lost 2 bases and the V segment lost 4 bases, leaving 2 bases of the junction unmatched. The CDR3 loop spans 14 amino acids. Germline lookup yields CDR1 SGHKS and CDR2 YYEKEE (reference sequence). CDR3 loop: CASSMGQGNYGYTF. DNA for the CDR3: TGTGCCAGCAGCATGGGACAGGGGAACTATGGCTACACCTTC.

V gene TRBV9 combines with J gene TRBJ2-2, with TRBD2 matching 9 bases. V lost 0 bases, J lost 2 bases, and 8 bases stayed unmatched. Germline values: CDR1 SGDLS, CDR2 YYNGEE. The length of the CDR3 is 18 residues. As DNA, the CDR3 is TGTGCCAGCAGCGTAGTGGTAGCGGGGGCCTCTAACACCGGGGAGCTGTTTTTT. Its translation is CASSVVVAGASNTGELFF. Filled out from reference TRBV9 and TRBJ2-2, the complete variable domain reads DSGVTQTPKHLITATGQRVTLRCSPRSGDLSVYWYQQSLDQGLQFLIQYYNGEERAKGNILERFSAQQFPDLHSELNLSSLELGDSALYFCASSVVVAGASNTGELFFGEGSRLTVL.

The CDR3: CASSILKGTGGQPQHF. CDR3 coding DNA: TGTGCCAGTAGTATACTGAAAGGGACAGGGGGACAGCCCCAGCATTTT. The rearrangement uses TRBV19 and TRBJ1-5; 11 bases map to TRBD1. This CDR3 contains 16 residues. Germline lookup yields CDR1 LNHDA and CDR2 SQIVND (reference sequence). With 2 bases clipped from V and 7 bases from J, the junction kept 7 bases outside the gene matches.

This clone is a singleton in its sample. The V and J genes are TRBV7-2 and TRBJ2-5; D call uncertain. The CDR3 runs 12 residues. V was clipped by 8 bases and J by 1 base, with 8 bases between them. Germline lookup yields CDR1 SGHTA and CDR2 FQGNSA. CDR3 in DNA: TGTGCCAGCTCTAGGATCCAAGAGACCCAGTACTTC. Translating it yields CASSRIQETQYF.

V is TRBV27 and J is TRBJ2-4, with TRBD1 matching 8 bases. CDR3 length: 16 residues. Trimming took 3 bases from V and 3 from J; bases not matched to a gene: 7. Germline V gene data show CDR1 as MNHEY and CDR2 as SMNVEV (reference sequence). In nucleotides, the CDR3 is TGTGCCAGCAGTTTGGGGGAAGGACAGGGCAAAAACATTCAGTACTTC. The encoded protein is CASSLGEGQGKNIQYF.

The chain couples TRBV28 to TRBJ2-3, with TRBD1 as a possible D gene (5 bases). Deletions cut 7 bases from V and 2 bases from J, with 13 bases between. Germline-derived CDR1 and CDR2 are MDHEN and SYDVKM. This CDR3 is built from 14 residues. In DNA, the CDR3 is TGTGCCAGCAACGAGGACACCCCCACAGATACGCAGTATTTT. This sequence encodes CASNEDTPTDTQYF.

The chain joins TRBV11-3 to TRBJ2-1, with D unresolved. Trimming stripped 6 bases from V and 8 bases from J, with 8 bases between. From germline, CDR1 is SGHNT and CDR2 YENEEA. The CDR3 runs 11 residues. The CDR3 protein is CASSPGYEQFF. The CDR3 coding sequence is TGTGCCAGCAGTCCCGGGTATGAGCAGTTCTTC.

The chain recombines TRBV5-1 with TRBJ2-1; 7 nucleotides match TRBD2. The CDR3 covers 17 residues. Trimming at V came to 3 bases and at J to 0 bases, leaving 9 bases not matched to a gene. In germline, CDR1 is SGHRS, CDR2 YFSETQ. The CDR3 coding sequence is TGCGCCAGCAGCTGGGAGGGACTACCCAGCTCCTACAATGAGCAGTTCTTC. Its protein product is CASSWEGLPSSYNEQFF. The variable domain in full, completed from reference TRBV5-1 and TRBJ2-1, reads KAGVTQTPRYLIKTRGQQVTLSCSPISGHRSVSWYQQTPGQGLQFLFEYFSETQRNKGNFPGRFSGRQFSNSRSEMNVSTLELGDSALYLCASSWEGLPSSYNEQFFGPGTRLTVL.

There are a few counts of this clone. The chain uses TRBV29-1 and TRBJ1-2; TRBD1 matches at 9 bases. CDR3 size: 13 residues. J lost 6 bases, V lost 6 bases, and 8 bases had no gene match. Per the germline V gene, CDR1 is SQVTM and CDR2 is ANQGSEA. DNA for the CDR3: TGCAGCGTCGGAGGTACAGGGGGCCATGGCTACACCTTC. It yields the protein CSVGGTGGHGYTF.

This rearrangement joins TRBV5-8 to TRBJ2-7, with TRBD2 as a possible D gene (5 bases). The germline CDR1 and CDR2 sequences are SGHTS and YDEGEE. The CDR3 loop spans 11 amino acids. V lost 0 bases and J 9 bases, leaving 7 bases between the germline ends. The CDR3 region has the DNA TGTGCCAGCAGCTTGGGAGAGGGGCAGTACTTC. Amino acid sequence: CASSLGEGQYF.

This clone was counted between two and nine times. This chain uses TRBV5-4 with TRBJ2-7; maybe TRBD1 (7 bases). Germline V gives CDR1 SGHNT, CDR2 YYREEE (reference sequence). V was clipped by 0 bases and J by 3 bases, with 13 bases between them. This CDR3 has 15 residues. The CDR3 sequence is CASSLDRQGGYEQYF. The CDR3 DNA sequence: TGTGCCAGCAGCTTGGACCGACAGGGAGGCTACGAGCAGTACTTC.

V and J are TRBV4-1 and TRBJ2-4, with TRBD2 matching over 8 bases. Germline CDR1 is MGHRA and CDR2 is YSYEKL. This CDR3 is built from 19 residues. V was clipped by 0 bases and J by 0 bases; unmatched bases: 10. CDR3 in amino acids: CASSQDRGSGTGAKNIQYF. The CDR3 DNA sequence: TGCGCCAGCAGCCAAGATCGGGGTAGCGGGACCGGAGCCAAAAACATTCAGTACTTC.

J is TRBJ2-1 and V is TRBV30, with D tentatively TRBD2 (5 bases). The V gene's germline CDR1 is GTSNPN and CDR2 SVGIG (reference sequence). The CDR3 length is 13 residues. V lost 8 bases and J lost 4, with 15 bases in between. The CDR3 spells CAATDYTYNEQFF. CDR3 bases: TGTGCCGCCACCGACTATACTTACAATGAGCAGTTCTTC.

The V and J genes are TRBV6-1 and TRBJ1-1, with 9 bases lining up with TRBD1. Germline CDR1 reads MNHNS; CDR2 reads SASEGT. Unmatched junction bases numbered 9, after V lost 4 bases and J lost 3 bases. CDR3 length: 16 residues. The CDR3 is CASSGTGTGLYTEAFF. CDR3 DNA sequence: TGTGCCAGCAGTGGAACCGGGACAGGGCTGTACACTGAAGCTTTCTTT.

The chain joins TRBV18 to TRBJ2-1; 7 bases align to TRBD2. This CDR3 has 14 amino acids. CDR1 KGHSH and CDR2 LQKENI come from the germline V gene. V was pared by 3 bases and J by 9 bases, with 8 bases of the junction left unmatched. This chain's CDR3 is CASSPLAGVGEQFF. CDR3 sequence (DNA): TGTGCCAGCTCACCCCTGGCGGGGGTTGGTGAGCAGTTCTTC.

CDR3 nucleotides: TGTGCCAGCAGTCCGGGATTCCGGTCCACTGAAGCTTTCTTT. Translated, it gives CASSPGFRSTEAFF. The rearrangement links TRBV6-1 to TRBJ1-1, with no clear D. The germline gives CDR1 MNHNS, CDR2 SASEGT. V was shortened by 5 bases and J by 4 bases, with 14 bases between the two germline ends. The CDR3 spans 14 residues.

J is TRBJ2-1 and V is TRBV27; weak D call: TRBD2 (6 bases). The CDR3 is 18 amino acids. CDR1 and CDR2 (germline): MNHEY, SMNVEV (reference sequence). V was pared by 6 bases and J by 0 bases, with 21 bases between. CDR3 sequence: CASSPNPGDTRSYNEQFF. The CDR3 DNA is TGTGCCAGCAGCCCGAACCCGGGAGACACCCGCTCCTACAATGAGCAGTTCTTC.